This passage covers 3 T cell receptor beta chains from one sample sequenced in a study of CD8 T cells in Susac syndrome (dated by TCRdb to about 2019). Libraries were made using the immunoSEQ multiplex PCR assay. RNA was extracted with the RNeasy kit and 0.5 to 1 ug was reverse transcribed using random hexamers. TCRdb took the public reads, trimmed them with fastp at Q25, ran MiXCR for clone calling and kept in-frame beta chains. Each CDR3 protein gets just one entry, which takes the most common genes and DNA from the rows behind it. Present in this sample are about 200,000 distinct CDR3 sequences, more than 85% of which were seen just once. The ten largest make up about 0.13% of the sample. The sequenced sample was CD8+ T cells from PBMCs. These receptors were collected from a human donor with multiple sclerosis.

This clonotype was counted between two and nine times. The chain joins TRBV4-3 to TRBJ2-7; a weak D match, TRBD2 (5 bases). The ends were cut back, 0 bases at V and 0 bases at J, with 9 bases in the middle. The germline gives CDR1 LGHNA, CDR2 YSLEER. The CDR3 spans 15 residues. The CDR3 DNA reads as TGCGCCAGCAGCCAAGACACAGCGGTCTCCTACGAGCAGTACTTC. Residues: CASSQDTAVSYEQYF.

This sequence joins TRBV13 and TRBJ2-7, with TRBD2 identical over 9 bases. CDR3 size: 17 residues. Germline assignment: CDR1 PRHDT and CDR2 FYEKMQ (reference sequence). J was trimmed by 0 bases and V by 3 bases; bases with no gene match: 9. The CDR3 coding sequence is TGTGCCAGCAGCTTTGGGGGACTAGCAGGGGGCTCCTACGAGCAGTACTTC. This codes for CASSFGGLAGGSYEQYF.

The V gene is TRBV4-1, the J gene TRBJ2-3; D ambiguous. The CDR3 runs to 18 residues. Germline V gene lookup returns CDR1 MGHRA and CDR2 YSYEKL. V lost 0 bases, J lost 2 bases, and 18 bases lay in between. The CDR3 DNA reads TGCGCCAGCAGCCAAGATGGAGTTGCTTGGCTTCACACAGATACGCAGTATTTT. Amino acid sequence: CASSQDGVAWLHTDTQYF.